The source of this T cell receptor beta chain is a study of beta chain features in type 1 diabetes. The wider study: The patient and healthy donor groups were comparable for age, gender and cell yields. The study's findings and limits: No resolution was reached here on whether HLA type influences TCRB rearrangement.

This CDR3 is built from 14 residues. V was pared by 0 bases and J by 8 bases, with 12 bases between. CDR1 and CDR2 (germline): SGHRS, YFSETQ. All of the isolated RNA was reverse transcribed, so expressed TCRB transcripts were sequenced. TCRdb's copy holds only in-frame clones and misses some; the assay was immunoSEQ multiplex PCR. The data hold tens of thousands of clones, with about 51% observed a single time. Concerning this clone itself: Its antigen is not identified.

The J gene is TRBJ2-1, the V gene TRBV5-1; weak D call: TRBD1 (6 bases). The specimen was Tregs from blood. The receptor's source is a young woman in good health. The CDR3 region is CASSLVPDSDEQFF. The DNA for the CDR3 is TGCGCCAGCAGCTTGGTCCCGGACAGCGATGAGCAGTTCTTC.